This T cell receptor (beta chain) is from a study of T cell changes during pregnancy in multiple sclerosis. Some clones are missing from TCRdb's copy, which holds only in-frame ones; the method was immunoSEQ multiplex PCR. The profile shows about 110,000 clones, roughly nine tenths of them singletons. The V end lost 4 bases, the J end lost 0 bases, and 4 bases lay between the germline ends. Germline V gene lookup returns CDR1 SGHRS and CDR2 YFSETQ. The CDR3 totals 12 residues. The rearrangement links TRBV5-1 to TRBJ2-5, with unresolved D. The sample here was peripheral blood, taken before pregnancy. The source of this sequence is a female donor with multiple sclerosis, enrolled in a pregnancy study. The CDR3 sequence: CASSLYQETQYF. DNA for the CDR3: TGCGCCAGCAGCCTGTACCAAGAGACCCAGTACTTC.